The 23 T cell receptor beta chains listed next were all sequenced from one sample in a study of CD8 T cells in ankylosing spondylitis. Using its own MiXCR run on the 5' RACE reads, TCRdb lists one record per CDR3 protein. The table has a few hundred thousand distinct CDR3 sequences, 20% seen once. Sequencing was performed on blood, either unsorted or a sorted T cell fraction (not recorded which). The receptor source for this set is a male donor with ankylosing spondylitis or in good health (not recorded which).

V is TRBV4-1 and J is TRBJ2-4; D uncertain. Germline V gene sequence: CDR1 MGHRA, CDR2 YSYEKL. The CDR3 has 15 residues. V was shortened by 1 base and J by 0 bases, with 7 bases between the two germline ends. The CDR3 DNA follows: TGCGCCAGCAGCCAAGGACGGGTAGCCAAAAACATTCAGTACTTC. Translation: CASSQGRVAKNIQYF.

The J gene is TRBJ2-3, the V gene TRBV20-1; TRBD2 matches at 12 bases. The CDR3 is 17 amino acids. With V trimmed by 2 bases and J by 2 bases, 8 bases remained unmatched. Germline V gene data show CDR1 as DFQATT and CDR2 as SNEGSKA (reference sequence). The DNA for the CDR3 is TGCAGTGCTAGATTACAACGGACTAGCGGGGTCACAGATACGCAGTATTTT. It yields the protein CSARLQRTSGVTDTQYF.

CDR3 DNA: TGCAGTGCTAGCAGGACCGGGACAGGCCACAATGAGCAGTTCTTC. Protein: CSASRTGTGHNEQFF. V usage is TRBV20-1 and J usage is TRBJ2-1; 8 nucleotides line up with TRBD1. CDR3 length equals 15 residues. Germline V gene data show CDR1 as DFQATT and CDR2 as SNEGSKA (reference sequence). V trimming: 3 bases; J trimming: 5 bases; junction bases outside the gene matches: 9.

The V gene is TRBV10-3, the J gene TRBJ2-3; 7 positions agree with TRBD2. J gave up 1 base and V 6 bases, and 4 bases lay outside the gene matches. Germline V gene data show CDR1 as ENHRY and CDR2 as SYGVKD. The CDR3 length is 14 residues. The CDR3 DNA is TGTGCCATCAGCGGGGGGATAGGCACAGATACGCAGTATTTT. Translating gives CAISGGIGTDTQYF.

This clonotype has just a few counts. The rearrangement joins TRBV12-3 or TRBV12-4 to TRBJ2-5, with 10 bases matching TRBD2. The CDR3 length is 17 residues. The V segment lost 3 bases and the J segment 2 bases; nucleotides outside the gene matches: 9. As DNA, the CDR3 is TGTGCCAGCAGTTTGGAGGGAGCGGGGGGGGAACAAGAGACCCAGTACTTC. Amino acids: CASSLEGAGGEQETQYF.

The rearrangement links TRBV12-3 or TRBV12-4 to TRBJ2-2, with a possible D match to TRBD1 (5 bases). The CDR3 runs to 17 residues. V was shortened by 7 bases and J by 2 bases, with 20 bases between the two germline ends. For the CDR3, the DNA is TGTGCCAGCACCCCTACACTTGACGGACAAAACACCGGGGAGCTGTTTTTT. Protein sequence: CASTPTLDGQNTGELFF.

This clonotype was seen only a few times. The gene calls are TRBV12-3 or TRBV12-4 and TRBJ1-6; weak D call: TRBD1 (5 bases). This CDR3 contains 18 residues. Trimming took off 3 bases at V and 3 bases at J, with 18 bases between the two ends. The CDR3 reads CASSLWQGLRFYNSPLHF. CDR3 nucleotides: TGTGCCAGCAGTTTGTGGCAGGGCTTGAGGTTCTATAATTCACCCCTCCACTTT.

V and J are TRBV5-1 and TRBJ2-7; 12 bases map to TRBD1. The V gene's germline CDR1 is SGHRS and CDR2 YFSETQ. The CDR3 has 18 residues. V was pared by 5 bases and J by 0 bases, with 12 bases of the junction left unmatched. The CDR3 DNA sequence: TGCGCCAGCAGATCGGGACAGGGGGCCCCCCTTGTCTCCTACGAGCAGTACTTC. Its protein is CASRSGQGAPLVSYEQYF.

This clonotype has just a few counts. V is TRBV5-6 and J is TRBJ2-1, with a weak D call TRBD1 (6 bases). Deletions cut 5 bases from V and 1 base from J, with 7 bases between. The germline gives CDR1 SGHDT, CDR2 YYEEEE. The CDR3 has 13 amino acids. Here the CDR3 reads CASRQGSYNEQFF. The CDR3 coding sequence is TGTGCCAGCAGGCAGGGGTCCTACAATGAGCAGTTCTTC. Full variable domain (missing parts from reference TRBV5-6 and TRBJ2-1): DAGVTQSPTHLIKTRGQQVTLRCSPKSGHDTVSWYQQALGQGPQFIFQYYEEEERQRGNFPDRFSGHQFPNYSSELNVNALLLGDSALYLCASRQGSYNEQFFGPGTRLTVL.

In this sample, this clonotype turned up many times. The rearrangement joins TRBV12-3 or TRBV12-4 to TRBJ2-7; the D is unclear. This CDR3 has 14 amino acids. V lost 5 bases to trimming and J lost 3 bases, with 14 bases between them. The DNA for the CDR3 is TGTGCCAGCAGTCCGCCGGACCGTTACTACGAGCAGTACTTC. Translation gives CASSPPDRYYEQYF.

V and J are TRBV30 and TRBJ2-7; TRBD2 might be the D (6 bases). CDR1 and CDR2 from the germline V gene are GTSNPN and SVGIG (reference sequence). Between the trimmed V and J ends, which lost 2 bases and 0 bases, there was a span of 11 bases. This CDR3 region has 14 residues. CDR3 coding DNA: TGTGCCTGGAGTCGGGCGGGGAGCTCCTACGAGCAGTACTTC. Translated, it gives CAWSRAGSSYEQYF.

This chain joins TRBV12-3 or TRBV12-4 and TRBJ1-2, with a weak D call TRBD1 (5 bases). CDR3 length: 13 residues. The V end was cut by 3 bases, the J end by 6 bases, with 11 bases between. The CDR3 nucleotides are TGTGCCAGCAGTTTTAGCCCAGGGCATGGCTACACCTTC. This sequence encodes CASSFSPGHGYTF.

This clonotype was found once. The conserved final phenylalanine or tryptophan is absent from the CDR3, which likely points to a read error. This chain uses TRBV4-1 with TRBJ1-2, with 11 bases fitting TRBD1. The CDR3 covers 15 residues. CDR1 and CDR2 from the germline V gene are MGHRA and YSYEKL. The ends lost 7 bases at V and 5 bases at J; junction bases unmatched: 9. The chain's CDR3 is CASTFPGQGVYGYTI. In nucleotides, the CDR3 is TGCGCCAGCACTTTTCCGGGACAGGGGGTATATGGCTACACCATC.

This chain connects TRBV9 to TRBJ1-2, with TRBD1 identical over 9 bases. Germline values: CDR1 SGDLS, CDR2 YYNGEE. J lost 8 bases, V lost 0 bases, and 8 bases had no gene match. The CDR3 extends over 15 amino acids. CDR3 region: CASSVEGQGFVGYTF. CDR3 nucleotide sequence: TGTGCCAGCAGCGTAGAGGGACAGGGATTCGTAGGCTACACCTTC. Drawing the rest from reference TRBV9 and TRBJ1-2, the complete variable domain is DSGVTQTPKHLITATGQRVTLRCSPRSGDLSVYWYQQSLDQGLQFLIQYYNGEERAKGNILERFSAQQFPDLHSELNLSSLELGDSALYFCASSVEGQGFVGYTFGSGTRLTVV.

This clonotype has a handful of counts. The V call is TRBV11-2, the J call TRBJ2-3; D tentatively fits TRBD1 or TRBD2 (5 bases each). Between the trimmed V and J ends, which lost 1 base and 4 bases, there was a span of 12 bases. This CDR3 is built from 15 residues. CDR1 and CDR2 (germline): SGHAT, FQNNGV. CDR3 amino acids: CASSLAGPGPDTQYF. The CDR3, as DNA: TGTGCCAGCAGCTTAGCGGGACCGGGGCCAGATACGCAGTATTTT.

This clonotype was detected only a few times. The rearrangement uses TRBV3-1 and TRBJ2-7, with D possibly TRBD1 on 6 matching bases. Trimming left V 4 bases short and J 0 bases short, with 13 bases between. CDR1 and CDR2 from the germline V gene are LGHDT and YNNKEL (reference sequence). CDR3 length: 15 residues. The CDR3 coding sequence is TGTGCCAGCAGCCGCCGGACAGAGAGCTCCTACGAGCAGTACTTC. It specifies CASSRRTESSYEQYF.

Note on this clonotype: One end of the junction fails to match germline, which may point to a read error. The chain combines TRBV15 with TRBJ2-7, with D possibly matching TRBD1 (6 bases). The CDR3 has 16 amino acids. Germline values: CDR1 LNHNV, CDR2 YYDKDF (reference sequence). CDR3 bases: TGTGCCACCAGCAGAGATGTCAGGGGTCCCCCCTACGAGCAGCACTTC. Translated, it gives CATSRDVRGPPYEQHF. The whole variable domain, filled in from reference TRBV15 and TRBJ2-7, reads DAMVIQNPRYQVTQFGKPVTLSCSQTLNHNVMYWYQQKSSQAPKLLFHYYDKDFNNEADTPDNFQSRRPNTSFCFLDIRSPGLGDTAMYLCATSRDVRGPPYEQHFGPGTRLTVT.

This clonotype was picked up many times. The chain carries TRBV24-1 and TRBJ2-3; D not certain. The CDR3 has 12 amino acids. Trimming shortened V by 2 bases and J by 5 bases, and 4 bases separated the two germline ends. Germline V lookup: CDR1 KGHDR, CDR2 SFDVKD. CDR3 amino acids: CATSDSEDTQYF. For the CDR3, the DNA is TGTGCCACCAGTGATTCAGAAGATACGCAGTATTTT.

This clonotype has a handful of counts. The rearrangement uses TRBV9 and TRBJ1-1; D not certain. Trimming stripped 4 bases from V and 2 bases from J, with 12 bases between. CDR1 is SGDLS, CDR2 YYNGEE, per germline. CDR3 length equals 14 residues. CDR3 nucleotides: TGTGCCAGCAGCCAACCGGGATATAACACTGAAGCTTTCTTT. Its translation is CASSQPGYNTEAFF.

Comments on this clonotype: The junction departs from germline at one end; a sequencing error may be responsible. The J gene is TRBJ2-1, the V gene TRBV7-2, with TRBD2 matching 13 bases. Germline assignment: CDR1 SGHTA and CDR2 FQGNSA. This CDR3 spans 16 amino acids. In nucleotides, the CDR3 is TGTGCCAGCAGCCTAGCTACGGGACTAGCGGGGTTTGAGCAGTTCTTC. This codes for CASSLATGLAGFEQFF.

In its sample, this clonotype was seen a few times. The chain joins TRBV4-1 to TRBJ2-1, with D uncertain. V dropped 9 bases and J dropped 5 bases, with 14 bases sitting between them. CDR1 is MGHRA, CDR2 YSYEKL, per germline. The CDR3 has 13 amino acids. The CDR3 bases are TGCGCCAGTCGTCTGACTGATAACAATGAGCAGTTCTTC. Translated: CASRLTDNNEQFF.

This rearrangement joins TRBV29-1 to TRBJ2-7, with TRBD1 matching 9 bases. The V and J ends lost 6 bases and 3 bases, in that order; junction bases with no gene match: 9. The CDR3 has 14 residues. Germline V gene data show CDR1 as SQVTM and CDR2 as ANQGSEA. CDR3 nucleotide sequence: TGCAGCGTCCTCACCACGGGACAGGGCTACGAGCAGTACTTC. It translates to CSVLTTGQGYEQYF.

This chain's CDR3 is CSARDPFNSYEQYF. The CDR3 nucleotides are TGCAGTGCTAGAGATCCCTTCAACTCCTACGAGCAGTACTTC. The chain combines TRBV20-1 with TRBJ2-7, with D hard to call. Germline V gene lookup returns CDR1 DFQATT and CDR2 SNEGSKA (reference sequence). CDR3 length equals 14 residues. The V end was cut by 0 bases, the J end by 0 bases, with 9 bases between.